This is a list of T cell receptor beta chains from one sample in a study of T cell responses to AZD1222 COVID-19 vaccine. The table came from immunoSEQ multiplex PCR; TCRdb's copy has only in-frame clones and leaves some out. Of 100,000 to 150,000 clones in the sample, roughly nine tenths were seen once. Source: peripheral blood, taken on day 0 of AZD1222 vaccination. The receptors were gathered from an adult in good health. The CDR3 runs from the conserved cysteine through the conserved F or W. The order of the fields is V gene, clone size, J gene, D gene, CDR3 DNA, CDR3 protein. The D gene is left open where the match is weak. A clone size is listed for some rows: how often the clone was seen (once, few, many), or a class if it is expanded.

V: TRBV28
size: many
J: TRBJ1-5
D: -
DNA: TGTGCCAGCAGTTTAGGTCTTACGAGCAATCAGCCCCAGCATTTT
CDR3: CASSLGLTSNQPQHF

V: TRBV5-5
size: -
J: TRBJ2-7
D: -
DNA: TGTGCCAGCAGCTTGGTACGGGAGCAGTACTTC
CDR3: CASSLVREQYF

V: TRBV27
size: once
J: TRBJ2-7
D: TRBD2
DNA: TGTGCCAGCAGTTCGCCTAGCGGGAGGATCTACGAGCAGTACTTC
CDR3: CASSSPSGRIYEQYF

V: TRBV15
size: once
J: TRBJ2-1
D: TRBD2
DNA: TGTGCCACCAGCAGAGAGGCTAGCGGGGGCCAGTACAATGAGCAGTTCTTC
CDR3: CATSREASGGQYNEQFF

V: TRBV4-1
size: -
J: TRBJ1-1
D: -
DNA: TGCGCCAGCAGCCAAGACCCCTGGCCGGGGGGTGAAGCTTTCTTT
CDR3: CASSQDPWPGGEAFF

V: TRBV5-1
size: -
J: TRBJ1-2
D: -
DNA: TGCGCCAGCAGCTTAGGGGCCAGGGCCCCCCAGGATGGCTACACCTTC
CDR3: CASSLGARAPQDGYTF

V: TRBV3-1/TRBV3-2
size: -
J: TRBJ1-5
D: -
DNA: TGTGCCAGCAGCCAAGGGGGGGGCCCGGGGAATCAGCCCCAGCATTTT
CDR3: CASSQGGGPGNQPQHF

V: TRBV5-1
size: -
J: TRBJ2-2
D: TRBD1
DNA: TGCGCCAGCAGCGTCCAGACAGGGGTCGCCGGGGAGCTGTTTTTT
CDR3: CASSVQTGVAGELFF

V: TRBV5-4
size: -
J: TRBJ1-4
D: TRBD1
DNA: TGTGCCAGCAGCTTGAGGGACAGGAATGAAAAACTGTTTTTT
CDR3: CASSLRDRNEKLFF

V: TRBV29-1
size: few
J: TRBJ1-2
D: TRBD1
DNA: TGCAGCACCGGACAGGGCGGGTATGGCTACACCTTC
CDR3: CSTGQGGYGYTF

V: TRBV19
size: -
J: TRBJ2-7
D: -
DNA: TGTGCCAGTAGGAGACAGTTCGACTCCTACGAGCAGTACTTC
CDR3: CASRRQFDSYEQYF

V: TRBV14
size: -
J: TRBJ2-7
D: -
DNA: TGTGCCAGCAGCCAAGTTTCCTACGAGCAGTACTTC
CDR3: CASSQVSYEQYF

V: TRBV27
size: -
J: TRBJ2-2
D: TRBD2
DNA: TGTGCCAGCAGTTTGTGGACTAGCGGGGGGAACACCGGGGAGCTGTTTTTT
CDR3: CASSLWTSGGNTGELFF

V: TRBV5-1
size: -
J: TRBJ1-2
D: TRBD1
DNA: TGCGCCAGCAGCTCCAACGGACAGGGCGGTGGCTACACCTTC
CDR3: CASSSNGQGGGYTF

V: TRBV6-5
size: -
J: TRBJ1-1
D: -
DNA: TGTGCCAGCGGCCCAGAACTAAGGAACACTGAAGCTTTCTTT
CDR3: CASGPELRNTEAFF

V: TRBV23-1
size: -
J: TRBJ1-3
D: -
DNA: TGCGCCAGCAGTCAATCTGGCAGGGGAGGTGGAAACACCATATATTTT
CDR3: CASSQSGRGGGNTIYF

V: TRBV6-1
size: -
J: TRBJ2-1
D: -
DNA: TGTGCCAGCAGTGAAGCCGGGACACGCCGGGGTGAGCAGTTCTTC
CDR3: CASSEAGTRRGEQFF

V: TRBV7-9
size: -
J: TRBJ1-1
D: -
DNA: TGTGCCAGCAGACCCGGGGTGGCGGTGGTGGACACTGAAGCTTTCTTT
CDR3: CASRPGVAVVDTEAFF

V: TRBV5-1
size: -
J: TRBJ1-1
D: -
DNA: TGCGCCAGCAGCTTAAACTCGGGGGCTGAAGCTTTCTTT
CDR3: CASSLNSGAEAFF

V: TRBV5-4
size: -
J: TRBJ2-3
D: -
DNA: TGTGCCAGCAGCTTAGGGAGTGCGGCAGATACGCAGTATTTT
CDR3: CASSLGSAADTQYF

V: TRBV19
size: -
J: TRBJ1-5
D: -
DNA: TGTGCCAGTAGTATAGAGAATCAGCCCCAGCATTTT
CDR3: CASSIENQPQHF

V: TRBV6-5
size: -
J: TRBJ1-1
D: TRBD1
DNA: TGTGCCAGCAGGCGACAGGGGGTGAACACTGAAGCTTTCTTT
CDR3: CASRRQGVNTEAFF

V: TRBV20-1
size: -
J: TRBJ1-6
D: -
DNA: TGCAGTGCTTCTCAGGCGGCCCTCCACTTT
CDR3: CSASQAALHF

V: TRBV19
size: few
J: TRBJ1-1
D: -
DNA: TGTGCCAGTAGTATCCTTGGGGGCACTGAAGCTTTCTTT
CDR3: CASSILGGTEAFF

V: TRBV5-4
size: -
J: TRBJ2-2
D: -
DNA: TGTGCCAGCAGCTTGCCATCAAACACCGGGGAGCTGTTTTTT
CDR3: CASSLPSNTGELFF

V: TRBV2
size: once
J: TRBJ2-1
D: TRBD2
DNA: TGTGCCAGCAGCGGGGGGGCGTCTTTCTACAATGAGCAGTTCTTC
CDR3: CASSGGASFYNEQFF